This T cell receptor (beta chain) was sequenced for a study of blood T cell repertoires in COVID-19 (TCRdb year 2020). Some background on the complete study: Collaborator samples came from the United States, Italy and Spain and covered acute and convalescent phases of COVID-19. The material from the prospective study consisted of cDNA or gDNA derived from T cells, B-cell-depleted T cells, or PBMCs. Subjects who had been exposed to COVID-19, were actively infected with it, or had recovered from it provided the deeply sampled blood TCRbeta repertoires that made up the dataset. The repertoires were made available in a free public database intended to serve as a resource for research on the immune response to SARS-CoV-2. Samples were obtained from the ongoing ImmuneRACE study (first 160 participants) and from about 1,300 subjects provided by 6 global collaborators. The sample metadata nearly always contained a de-identified subject ID, COVID-19 status, age in years and sex. HLA class I and class II types, where available, came from metadata supplied by the sample provider rather than from assay-based typing. What the study reported, not specific to this receptor: How much clinical and demographic metadata was included differed by source and by participant, and the metadata was provided uncurated.

One collaborating source in Seattle enrolled patients during active infection and followed them longitudinally through the course of disease. The collaborating institutions used their own protocols to collect whole blood in K2EDTA tubes. For TCRbeta analysis, collaborators shipped samples as frozen whole blood, isolated PBMCs, or DNA extracted from either of those sample types. The immunoSEQ Assay, a bias-controlled multiplex PCR, was used to amplify TCRbeta CDR3 regions from genomic DNA. Concerning the study's data processing: The number of nucleated cells in each sample was estimated from the amplification of reference gene primers within the assay. To quantify the absolute abundance of each unique TCRbeta CDR3 rearrangement, sequence reads were collapsed and filtered. For each sample, productive Simpson clonality was calculated as the square root of Simpson's diversity index across productive rearrangements. Not all clones reach the TCRdb copy of this immuneACCESS table, which keeps in-frame sequences only. Checked studies attribute under half of the gap to unresolved V genes and leave the rest unexplained. V, J and clone size derive from that table, while D and trimming were established from the DNA sequence. The sample records 150,000 to 180,000 clones, about 85% of which are singletons. The ten top clones hold 0.63% of the sample.

The table lists this clone with a few counts. What antigen it recognizes has not been identified. One base away there is no much larger clone; base qualities are not given. The sequence came from a man between 60 and 70 years old with COVID-19, enrolled during active disease. Sequenced material: peripheral blood.

At the DNA level, the sequence is TGCGCCAGCAGCCAAGAAACCAGCCAGGGGGCGCGAGGCTACACCTTC. Its product reads: CASSQETSQGARGYTF. This chain is built from TRBV4-3 and TRBJ1-2, with 8 bases matching TRBD1. The CDR3, from cysteine to phenylalanine, totals 16 residues. The entry retains the CDR3 DNA only, 48 bases that are in frame from base 1. The germline V gene sets CDR1 to LGHNA and CDR2 to YSLEER. Trimming removed 0 bases from V and 8 bases from J; the gene matches leave 11 bases unexplained.